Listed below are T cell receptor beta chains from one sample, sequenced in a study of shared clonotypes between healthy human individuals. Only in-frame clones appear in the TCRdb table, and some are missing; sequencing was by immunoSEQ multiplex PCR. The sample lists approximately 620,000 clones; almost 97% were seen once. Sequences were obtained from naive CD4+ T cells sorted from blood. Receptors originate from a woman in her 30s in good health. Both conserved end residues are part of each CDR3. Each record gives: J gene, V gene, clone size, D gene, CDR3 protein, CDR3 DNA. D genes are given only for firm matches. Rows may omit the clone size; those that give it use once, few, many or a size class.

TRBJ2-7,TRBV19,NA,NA,CASSIDSAGPGYEQYF,TGTGCCAGTAGTATAGATTCGGCGGGCCCTGGCTACGAGCAGTACTTC
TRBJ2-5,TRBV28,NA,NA,CASSPYRGRDYQETQYF,TGTGCCAGCAGTCCCTACAGGGGAAGGGACTACCAAGAGACCCAGTACTTC
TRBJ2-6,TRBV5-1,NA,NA,CASSLEVGDGANVLTF,TGCGCCAGCAGCTTGGAAGTCGGGGATGGGGCCAACGTCCTGACTTTC
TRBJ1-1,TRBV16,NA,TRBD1,CASSRSGTVLNTEAFF,TGTGCCAGCAGCCGTTCCGGGACAGTATTGAACACTGAAGCTTTCTTT
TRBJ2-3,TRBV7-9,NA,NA,CASSALASTDTQYF,TGTGCCAGCAGCGCCCTGGCGTCCACAGATACGCAGTATTTT
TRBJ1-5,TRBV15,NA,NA,CATSTGAQPQHF,TGTGCCACCAGCACAGGGGCTCAGCCCCAGCATTTT
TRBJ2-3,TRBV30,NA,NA,CAWSQPDTQYF,TGTGCCTGGAGCCAGCCAGATACGCAGTATTTT
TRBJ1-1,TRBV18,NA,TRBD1,CASSPTGAQNTEAFF,TGTGCCAGCTCACCGACAGGGGCGCAAAACACTGAAGCTTTCTTT
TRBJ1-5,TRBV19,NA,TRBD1,CASTYDRGDQPQHF,TGTGCCAGTACTTATGACAGGGGGGATCAGCCCCAGCATTTT
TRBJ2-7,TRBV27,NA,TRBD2,CASRYRLAGGLESAYEQYF,TGTGCCAGCAGATACCGACTAGCGGGAGGGCTAGAGAGTGCCTACGAGCAGTACTTC
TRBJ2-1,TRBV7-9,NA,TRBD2,CASSLFTSANNEQFF,TGTGCCAGCAGCTTATTCACTAGCGCGAACAATGAGCAGTTCTTC
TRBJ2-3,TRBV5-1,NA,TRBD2,CASSKGLAGDTQYF,TGCGCCAGCAGCAAGGGACTAGCGGGAGATACGCAGTATTTT
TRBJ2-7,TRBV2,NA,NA,CASSEWDEQYF,TGTGCCAGCAGTGAGTGGGACGAGCAGTACTTC
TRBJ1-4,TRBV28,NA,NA,CASSPHTQTEKLFF,TGTGCCAGCAGTCCTCACACCCAGACAGAAAAACTGTTTTTT
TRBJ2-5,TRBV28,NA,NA,CASSPARSVTQYF,TGTGCCAGCAGCCCGGCGAGAAGTGTGACCCAGTACTTC
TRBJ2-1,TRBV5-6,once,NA,CASSFRSAYNEQFF,TGTGCCAGCAGCTTTCGGTCGGCGTACAATGAGCAGTTCTTC
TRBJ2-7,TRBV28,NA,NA,CASSLGSVYEQYF,TGTGCCAGCAGTTTAGGTTCCGTATACGAGCAGTACTTC
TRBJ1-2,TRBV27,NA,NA,CASSLSSGVRGYTF,TGTGCCAGCAGTTTATCCTCAGGGGTGAGGGGCTACACCTTC
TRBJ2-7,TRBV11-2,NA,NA,CASSLRGNLYEQYF,TGTGCCAGCAGCTTACGGGGGAACCTTTACGAGCAGTACTTC
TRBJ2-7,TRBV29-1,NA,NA,CSVGPSGSYEQYF,TGCAGCGTTGGCCCTTCGGGCTCCTACGAGCAGTACTTC
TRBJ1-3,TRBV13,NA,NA,CASRTGTGNTIYF,TGTGCCAGCAGAACAGGGACTGGAAACACCATATATTTT
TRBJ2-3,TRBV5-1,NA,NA,CASSGSGGTADTQYF,TGCGCCAGCAGCGGTTCCGGTGGGACCGCAGATACGCAGTATTTT
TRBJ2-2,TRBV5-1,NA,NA,CASSLSNTSPNTGELFF,TGCGCCAGCTCCCTATCCAATACCTCGCCTAACACCGGGGAGCTGTTTTTT
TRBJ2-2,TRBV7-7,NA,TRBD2,CASSFGLAGRTGELFF,TGTGCCAGCAGCTTCGGACTAGCGGGAAGGACCGGGGAGCTGTTTTTT
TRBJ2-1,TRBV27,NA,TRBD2,CASNRLAGGSYNEQFF,TGTGCCAGCAACCGATTAGCGGGAGGCTCCTACAATGAGCAGTTCTTC
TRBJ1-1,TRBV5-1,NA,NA,CASSLVLEGEEAFF,TGCGCCAGCAGCTTGGTCCTCGAGGGGGAGGAAGCTTTCTTT
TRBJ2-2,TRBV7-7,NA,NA,CASSLRPSPNTGELFF,TGTGCCAGCAGCTTAAGGCCTAGCCCGAACACCGGGGAGCTGTTTTTT
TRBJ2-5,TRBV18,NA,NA,CASSPPTRDGETQYF,TGTGCCAGCTCACCACCGACGAGGGATGGGGAGACCCAGTACTTC
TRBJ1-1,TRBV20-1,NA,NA,CSAATGEAFF,TGCAGTGCTGCGACAGGAGAAGCTTTCTTT
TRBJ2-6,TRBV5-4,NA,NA,CASSLGRSGANVLTF,TGTGCCAGCAGCTTGGGTAGATCTGGGGCCAACGTCCTGACTTTC
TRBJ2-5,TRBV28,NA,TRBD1,CASSTTGEQETQYF,TGTGCCAGCAGTACGACAGGGGAGCAAGAGACCCAGTACTTC
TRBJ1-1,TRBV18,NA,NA,CASSPIAEAFF,TGTGCCAGCTCACCCATTGCTGAAGCTTTCTTT
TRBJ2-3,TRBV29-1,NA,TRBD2,CSVVGTRGGGADTQYF,TGCAGCGTTGTGGGGACTAGAGGGGGTGGAGCAGATACGCAGTATTTT
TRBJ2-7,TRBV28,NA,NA,CASSQDSSYEQYF,TGTGCCAGCAGCCAGGACAGCTCCTACGAGCAGTACTTC
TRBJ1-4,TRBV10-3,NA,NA,CAISGEQGGNEKLFF,TGTGCCATCAGTGGGGAACAGGGTGGAAATGAAAAACTGTTTTTT
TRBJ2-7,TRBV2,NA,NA,CASSISRTGEQYF,TGTGCCAGCAGTATATCTCGGACTGGCGAGCAGTACTTC
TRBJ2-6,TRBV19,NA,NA,CASSIRGHSSGANVLTF,TGTGCCAGTAGTATTAGGGGTCATAGCTCTGGGGCCAACGTCCTGACTTTC
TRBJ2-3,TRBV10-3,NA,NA,CAISETSLVDTQYF,TGTGCCATCAGTGAGACCAGTCTTGTCGATACGCAGTATTTT
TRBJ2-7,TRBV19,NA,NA,CASIRGRVHEQYF,TGTGCCAGTATTAGAGGCAGGGTCCACGAGCAGTACTTC
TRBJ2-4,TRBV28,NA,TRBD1,CASSPKQGKLAKNIQYF,TGTGCCAGCAGTCCAAAACAGGGGAAACTAGCCAAAAACATTCAGTACTTC
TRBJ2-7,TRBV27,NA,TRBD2,CASSYSAGGSREQYF,TGTGCCAGCAGTTATTCAGCGGGAGGGAGTCGCGAGCAGTACTTC
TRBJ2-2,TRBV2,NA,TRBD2,CASSEASGRVTGELFF,TGTGCCAGCAGTGAGGCTAGCGGGAGGGTCACCGGGGAGCTGTTTTTT
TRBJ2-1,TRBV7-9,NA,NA,CASSLDSGSYNEQFF,TGTGCCAGCAGCCTTGACAGCGGCTCCTACAATGAGCAGTTCTTC
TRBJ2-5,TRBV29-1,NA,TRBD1,CSVDGDRGPQETQYF,TGCAGCGTAGATGGAGACAGGGGGCCTCAAGAGACCCAGTACTTC